This passage covers 27 T cell receptor beta chains from one sample sequenced in a study of T cell repertoires in cytomegalovirus infection. A single record per CDR3 protein comes from TCRdb applying MiXCR to the reads. Of approximately 140,000 distinct CDR3 sequences in the sample, 8% to 9% were seen once. Sequencing input: PBMCs. These receptor sequences come from a human donor in good health (CMV status not recorded). Some clones in this sample may be carry-over from other donors' samples.

The rearrangement uses TRBV12-5 and TRBJ2-7, with D maybe TRBD1 (7 bases). Germline V gene sequence: CDR1 LGHNT, CDR2 FRNRAP. The CDR3 loop spans 16 amino acids. V was shortened by 2 bases and J by 2 bases, with 16 bases between the two germline ends. CDR3 region: CASGLPLGGQPYEQYF. The CDR3 bases are TGTGCTAGTGGTTTGCCCTTGGGGGGACAGCCCTACGAGCAGTACTTC.

This clonotype showed up just a few times. V and J are TRBV11-2 and TRBJ2-1; D might be TRBD1 (5 bases). V shed 1 base and J shed 10 bases, with 11 bases lying between them. Germline loops: CDR1 SGHAT, CDR2 FQNNGV. The CDR3 has 13 amino acids. CDR3 DNA: TGTGCCAGCAGCTTAGCAGGGCCGGGCGAGCAGTTCTTC. Protein sequence: CASSLAGPGEQFF.

In its sample, this clonotype was seen many times. The chain has TRBV5-1 and TRBJ1-1; TRBD1 agrees at 7 bases. From germline, CDR1 is SGHRS and CDR2 YFSETQ. V lost 0 bases, J lost 7 bases, and 9 bases stayed unmatched. This CDR3 has 15 amino acids. CDR3 nucleotide sequence: TGCGCCAGCAGCTTGGGAGGGACAGCGGACGTTGAAGCTTTCTTT. This translates into CASSLGGTADVEAFF. The full variable domain, with the rest looked up from reference TRBV5-1 and TRBJ1-1, is KAGVTQTPRYLIKTRGQQVTLSCSPISGHRSVSWYQQTPGQGLQFLFEYFSETQRNKGNFPGRFSGRQFSNSRSEMNVSTLELGDSALYLCASSLGGTADVEAFFGQGTRLTVV.

In its sample, this clonotype was seen a few times. The gene calls are TRBV7-2 and TRBJ2-3; tentative D call: TRBD1 (6 bases). This CDR3 region has 16 residues. Germline CDR1 is SGHTA and CDR2 is FQGNSA. V was clipped by 4 bases and J by 0 bases, with 14 bases between them. The CDR3 bases are TGTGCCAGCAGCTGGCAACGAGGGGGTAGCACAGATACGCAGTATTTT. Translated, it gives CASSWQRGGSTDTQYF.

This clonotype was counted at least ten times. This chain connects TRBV28 to TRBJ2-5, with no clear D. Per the germline V gene, CDR1 is MDHEN and CDR2 is SYDVKM. The CDR3 loop spans 13 amino acids. V was pared by 3 bases and J by 7 bases, with 12 bases between. In nucleotides, the CDR3 is TGTGCCAGCAGTTTGTCCACCCCGGGGACCCAGTACTTC. Protein: CASSLSTPGTQYF.

This clonotype has just a few counts. CDR3: CSAQSPGTGLGEKLFF. In nucleotides, the CDR3 is TGCAGTGCTCAGAGTCCCGGGACAGGGTTGGGTGAAAAACTGTTTTTT. The chain is built from TRBV20-1 and TRBJ1-4; 9 bases line up with TRBD1. The germline V gene has CDR1 DFQATT and CDR2 SNEGSKA (reference sequence). V shed 5 bases, J shed 7 bases, and the junction held 14 bases outside the gene matches. This CDR3 region has 16 residues.

The chain joins TRBV2 to TRBJ1-5; D not certain. Germline CDR1 and CDR2: SNHLY and FYNNEI. The CDR3 loop spans 14 amino acids. V was cut by 9 bases and J by 0 bases, with 12 bases left in between. Here the CDR3 DNA reads TGTGCCAGTTCAGGACTCAATAGCAATCAGCCCCAGCATTTT. Translating it yields CASSGLNSNQPQHF.

This clonotype came up many times. This chain links TRBV5-1 with TRBJ2-7, with 7 bases aligning to TRBD1. The germline V gene encodes CDR1 SGHRS and CDR2 YFSETQ. The CDR3 is 15 amino acids. V lost 4 bases to trimming and J lost 0 bases; unmatched junction nucleotides: 7. The CDR3 coding sequence is TGCGCCAGCAGCCTGGGACAGATGAGCTCCTACGAGCAGTACTTC. Encoded protein: CASSLGQMSSYEQYF.

The genes are TRBV28 and TRBJ2-7, with D perhaps being TRBD1 or TRBD2 (5 bases each). The CDR3 totals 14 residues. Germline CDR1 and CDR2: MDHEN and SYDVKM. Trimming removed 7 bases at V and 6 bases at J, with 19 bases between. CDR3 region: CASTIVGRASEQYF. The CDR3 DNA follows: TGTGCCAGCACTATTGTGGGGCGGGCCTCCGAGCAGTACTTC.

V and J are TRBV4-1 and TRBJ1-1; D unresolved. The CDR3 totals 15 residues. Trimming stripped 3 bases from V and 2 bases from J, with 13 bases between. Germline CDR1 is MGHRA and CDR2 is YSYEKL. The CDR3 nucleotides read TGCGCCAGCAGCCAGCGGATAGCCTTAAACACTGAAGCTTTCTTT. Its translation: CASSQRIALNTEAFF.

This clonotype came up many times. V gene TRBV7-2 combines with J gene TRBJ2-3; the D is unclear. Germline CDR1 reads SGHTA; CDR2 reads FQGNSA. This CDR3 has 12 residues. V was cut by 1 base and J by 6 bases, with 5 bases left in between. CDR3 region: CASSLEGDTQYF. The DNA of the CDR3 is TGTGCCAGCAGCTTAGAAGGCGATACGCAGTATTTT.

Ten or more counts support this clonotype. V and J are TRBV20-1 and TRBJ2-5; D may be TRBD1 or TRBD2 (5 bases each). Trimming cost V 0 bases and J 5 bases, with 13 bases left between them. The CDR3 is made up of 14 amino acids. CDR1 is DFQATT, CDR2 SNEGSKA, per germline (reference sequence). In DNA, the CDR3 is TGCAGTGCTAGAGATAGTGGCAGGGAGGAGACCCAGTACTTC. Amino acids: CSARDSGREETQYF.

This clonotype has at least ten counts. The V call is TRBV25-1, the J call TRBJ2-2; maybe TRBD1 (6 bases). CDR1 MGHDK and CDR2 SYGVNS come from the germline V gene. The V and J ends lost 6 bases and 3 bases respectively, with 11 bases between them. The CDR3 is made up of 14 amino acids. This chain's CDR3 is CASRPEGDTGELFF. CDR3 DNA: TGTGCCAGCAGACCCGAGGGGGACACCGGGGAGCTGTTTTTT. Full variable domain (remainder filled in from reference TRBV25-1 and TRBJ2-2): EADIYQTPRYLVIGTGKKITLECSQTMGHDKMYWYQQDPGMELHLIHYSYGVNSTEKGDLSSESTVSRIRTEHFPLTLESARPSHTSQYLCASRPEGDTGELFFGEGSRLTVL.

This clonotype was picked up many times. V is TRBV11-1 and J is TRBJ2-1, with D perhaps TRBD1 or TRBD2 (5 bases each). Germline V gene lookup returns CDR1 SGHAT and CDR2 FQDESV (reference sequence). The V gene lost 2 bases and the J gene lost 4 bases, with 12 bases spanning the gap. There are 15 residues in the CDR3. The CDR3 protein is CASSLLSGPYNEQFF. DNA of the CDR3: TGTGCCAGCAGCTTATTGTCGGGGCCTTACAATGAGCAGTTCTTC.

This clonotype appeared a few times. The J gene is TRBJ1-1, the V gene TRBV6-5; TRBD1 might be the D (6 bases). The CDR3 has 12 amino acids. Deletions cut 4 bases from V and 8 bases from J, with 11 bases between. Germline V CDR1 and CDR2: MNHEY, SVGAGI. In DNA, the CDR3 is TGTGCCAGCAGTTTCTACCAGGGGGAAGCTTTCTTT. Protein sequence: CASSFYQGEAFF.

The chain joins TRBV20-1 to TRBJ2-3, with 7 bases lining up with TRBD1. This CDR3 is 13 amino acids long. From germline, CDR1 is DFQATT and CDR2 SNEGSKA (reference sequence). CDR3 in amino acids: CRVQGVRSDTQYF. In DNA form, the CDR3 reads TGCAGGGTTCAGGGGGTGAGATCGGATACGCAGTATTTT.

This rearrangement joins TRBV20-1 to TRBJ1-6; D is unresolved. CDR3 size: 15 residues. Germline V gives CDR1 DFQATT, CDR2 SNEGSKA (reference sequence). Trimming pared 5 bases from V and 3 bases from J, leaving 14 bases between. The CDR3 nucleotides are TGCAGTGCTGTTACTCGACAAAACTATAATTCACCCCTCCACTTT. Protein sequence: CSAVTRQNYNSPLHF.

This clonotype came up many times. The V call is TRBV12-3 or TRBV12-4, the J call TRBJ1-4, with TRBD1 as a possible D gene (5 bases). The CDR3 has 14 amino acids. Trimming left V 7 bases short and J 2 bases short, with 11 bases between. CDR3 in amino acids: CASTSRGTNEKLFF. The CDR3 DNA sequence: TGTGCCAGCACCTCCCGGGGGACTAATGAAAAACTGTTTTTT.

In its sample, this clonotype was seen many times. V is TRBV7-2 and J is TRBJ2-7; 7 bases match TRBD2. The germline V gene has CDR1 SGHTA and CDR2 FQGNSA. Losses at the gene ends were 0 bases for V and 5 bases for J; bases not matched to a gene: 7. This CDR3 region has 15 residues. The CDR3 sequence: CASSLAGGRTDEQYF. DNA for the CDR3: TGTGCCAGCAGCTTAGCGGGGGGGAGGACCGACGAGCAGTACTTC.

In regard to this clonotype: This clone may be a read error of a much larger clone one base away. J is TRBJ2-1 and V is TRBV20-1; D perhaps matches TRBD2 (6 bases). Trimming took 6 bases from V and 0 from J, leaving 21 bases between them. This CDR3 is built from 17 residues. The germline gives CDR1 DFQATT, CDR2 SNEGSKA (reference sequence). The CDR3 sequence: CSAPVLAREISYNEQFF. CDR3 coding DNA: TGCAGTGCCCCTGTTCTAGCGAGGGAGATCTCCTACAATGAGCAGTTCTTC.

This clonotype was seen at least ten times. This chain connects TRBV19 to TRBJ1-5; no firm D call. Germline CDR1 reads LNHDA; CDR2 reads SQIVND (reference sequence). V lost 6 bases and J lost 5, with 20 bases in between. The CDR3 sequence is 16 residues long. CDR3 bases: TGTGCCAGTAGCTCAATCCGGATAGTAACCTATCAGCCCCAGCATTTT. It yields the protein CASSSIRIVTYQPQHF.

This clonotype was counted many times. The rearrangement joins TRBV6-2 or TRBV6-3 to TRBJ1-6, with a tentative D call TRBD1 (6 bases). The CDR3 has 16 residues. Germline CDR1 is MNHEY and CDR2 is SVGEGT. Trimming shortened V by 7 bases and J by 0 bases, and 13 bases separated the two germline ends. The CDR3 DNA sequence: TGTGCCAGCACCAGGGGCGAGAGCTCCTATAATTCACCCCTCCACTTT. This codes for CASTRGESSYNSPLHF.

This clonotype was seen at least ten times. The rearrangement links TRBV11-2 to TRBJ1-2; D remains unclear. Trimming took 4 bases from V and 2 from J, leaving 5 bases between them. The CDR3 covers 12 residues. Germline V gives CDR1 SGHAT, CDR2 FQNNGV. CDR3 residues: CASSSSNYGYTF. The CDR3 bases are TGTGCCAGCAGCTCATCCAACTATGGCTACACCTTC.

This clonotype was detected many times. The chain couples TRBV7-2 to TRBJ2-3, with 12 bases aligning to TRBD2. The CDR3 runs 17 residues. CDR1 is SGHTA and CDR2 is FQGNSA in the germline V gene. The junction had 6 bases not matched to a gene; V was cut back by 5 bases and J by 0 bases. The CDR3 coding sequence is TGTGCCAGCAGCCCTAGCGGGGGGGCCTGGAGCACAGATACGCAGTATTTT. It is translated as CASSPSGGAWSTDTQYF.

This clonotype was picked up many times. V usage is TRBV6-5 and J usage is TRBJ1-1; D may be TRBD1 (5 bases). This CDR3 spans 16 amino acids. CDR1 is MNHEY and CDR2 is SVGAGI in the germline V gene. Trimming shortened V by 2 bases and J by 0 bases, and 13 bases separated the two germline ends. This CDR3 reads CASSYRGGILNTEAFF. As DNA, the CDR3 is TGTGCCAGCAGTTACCGGGGCGGTATTTTGAACACTGAAGCTTTCTTT.

The CDR3 DNA reads TGTGCCAGCAGCCAATGGGAGGGGCTACCCTACGAGCAGTACTTC. Its translation is CASSQWEGLPYEQYF. The chain combines TRBV14 with TRBJ2-7; 7 positions agree with TRBD2. Germline V gene lookup returns CDR1 SGHDN and CDR2 FVKESK. V trimming: 2 bases; J trimming: 2 bases; junction bases outside the gene matches: 6. The CDR3 covers 15 residues.

This clonotype was found a few times. V gene TRBV20-1 combines with J gene TRBJ1-1; no clear D. Germline CDR1 is DFQATT and CDR2 is SNEGSKA (reference sequence). The CDR3 loop spans 11 amino acids. Trimming took 4 bases from V and 2 from J, leaving 5 bases between them. This chain's CDR3 is CSAKGNTEAFF. The DNA of the CDR3 is TGCAGTGCTAAGGGAAACACTGAAGCTTTCTTT.